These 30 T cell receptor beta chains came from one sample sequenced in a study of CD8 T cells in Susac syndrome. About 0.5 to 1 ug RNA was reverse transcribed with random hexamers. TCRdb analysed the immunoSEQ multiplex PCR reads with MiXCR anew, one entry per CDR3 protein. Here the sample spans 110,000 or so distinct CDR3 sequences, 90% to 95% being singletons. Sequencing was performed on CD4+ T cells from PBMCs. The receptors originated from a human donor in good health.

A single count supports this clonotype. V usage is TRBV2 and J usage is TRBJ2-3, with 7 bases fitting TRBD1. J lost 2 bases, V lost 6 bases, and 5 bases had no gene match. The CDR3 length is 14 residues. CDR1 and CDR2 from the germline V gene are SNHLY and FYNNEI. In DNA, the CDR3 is TGTGCCAGCAGCGGACAGGCCTTCACAGATACGCAGTATTTT. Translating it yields CASSGQAFTDTQYF.

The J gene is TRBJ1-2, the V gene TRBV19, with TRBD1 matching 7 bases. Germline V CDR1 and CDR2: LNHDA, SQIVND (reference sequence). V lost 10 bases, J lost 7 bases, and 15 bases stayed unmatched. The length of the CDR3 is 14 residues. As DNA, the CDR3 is TGTGCCACCAAAACAGGGGAAACCTTTGTTGGCTACACCTTC. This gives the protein CATKTGETFVGYTF.

CDR3 region: CSVRGQGGQPQHF. The CDR3 DNA reads TGCAGCGTCCGCGGACAGGGCGGTCAGCCCCAGCATTTT. The J gene is TRBJ1-5, the V gene TRBV29-1; TRBD1 matches at 8 bases. The trim removed 6 bases at V and 6 bases at J, leaving 7 bases unmatched. This CDR3 has 13 amino acids. Germline CDR1 and CDR2: SQVTM and ANQGSEA.

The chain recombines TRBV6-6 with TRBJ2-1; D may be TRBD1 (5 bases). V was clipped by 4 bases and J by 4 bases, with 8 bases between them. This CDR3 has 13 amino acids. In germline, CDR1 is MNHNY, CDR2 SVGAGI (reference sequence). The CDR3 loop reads CASSFQGYNEQFF. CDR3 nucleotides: TGTGCCAGCAGTTTCCAGGGATACAATGAGCAGTTCTTC.

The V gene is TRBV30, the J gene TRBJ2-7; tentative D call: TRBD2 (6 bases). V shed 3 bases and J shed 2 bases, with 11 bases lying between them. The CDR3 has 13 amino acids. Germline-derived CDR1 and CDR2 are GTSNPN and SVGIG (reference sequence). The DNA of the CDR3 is TGTGCCTGGAGCTCGGCGGGACCCTACGAGCAGTACTTC. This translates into CAWSSAGPYEQYF.

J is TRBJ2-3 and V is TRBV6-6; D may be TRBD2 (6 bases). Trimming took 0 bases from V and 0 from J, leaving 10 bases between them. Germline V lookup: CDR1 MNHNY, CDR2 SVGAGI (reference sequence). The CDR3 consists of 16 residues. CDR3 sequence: CASSYSSGSSTDTQYF. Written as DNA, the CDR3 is TGTGCCAGCAGTTACTCTAGCGGTTCTAGCACAGATACGCAGTATTTT.

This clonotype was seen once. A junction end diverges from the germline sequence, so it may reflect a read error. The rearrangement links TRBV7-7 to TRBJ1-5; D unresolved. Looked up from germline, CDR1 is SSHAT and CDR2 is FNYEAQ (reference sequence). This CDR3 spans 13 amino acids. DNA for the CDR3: TGTGCTAGCAGCTTAGGTGGCGGCCAGCCCCAGCATTTT. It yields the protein CASSLGGGQPQHF.

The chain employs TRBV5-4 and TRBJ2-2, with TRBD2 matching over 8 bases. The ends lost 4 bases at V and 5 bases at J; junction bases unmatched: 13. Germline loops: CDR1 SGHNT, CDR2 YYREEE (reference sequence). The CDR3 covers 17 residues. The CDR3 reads CASSPSGGTRSTGELFF. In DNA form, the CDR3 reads TGTGCCAGCAGCCCCTCTGGCGGGACTAGATCTACCGGGGAGCTGTTTTTT.

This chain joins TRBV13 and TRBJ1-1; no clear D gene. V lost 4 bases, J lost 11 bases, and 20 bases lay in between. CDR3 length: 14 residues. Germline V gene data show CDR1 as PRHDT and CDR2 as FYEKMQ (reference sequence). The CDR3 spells CASSSSNGPPGAFF. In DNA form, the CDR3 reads TGTGCCAGCAGCTCGTCGAATGGGCCTCCGGGGGCTTTCTTT. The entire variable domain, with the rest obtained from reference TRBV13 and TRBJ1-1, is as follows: AAGVIQSPRHLIKEKRETATLKCYPIPRHDTVYWYQQGPGQDPQFLISFYEKMQSDKGSIPDRFSAQQFSDYHSELNMSSLELGDSALYFCASSSSNGPPGAFFGQGTRLTVV.

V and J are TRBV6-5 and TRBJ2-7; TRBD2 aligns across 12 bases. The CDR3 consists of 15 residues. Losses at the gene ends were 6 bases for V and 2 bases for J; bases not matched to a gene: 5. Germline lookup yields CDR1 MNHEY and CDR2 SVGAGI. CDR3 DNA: TGTGCCAGCAGACCTCCTAGCGGGAGGGCCTACGAGCAGTACTTC. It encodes CASRPPSGRAYEQYF.

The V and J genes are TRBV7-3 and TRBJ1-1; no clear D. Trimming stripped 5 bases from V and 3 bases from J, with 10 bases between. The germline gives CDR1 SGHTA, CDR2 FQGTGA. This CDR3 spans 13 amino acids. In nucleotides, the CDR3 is TGTGCCAGCAGCCCTTCGAGAGACACTGAAGCTTTCTTT. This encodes CASSPSRDTEAFF.

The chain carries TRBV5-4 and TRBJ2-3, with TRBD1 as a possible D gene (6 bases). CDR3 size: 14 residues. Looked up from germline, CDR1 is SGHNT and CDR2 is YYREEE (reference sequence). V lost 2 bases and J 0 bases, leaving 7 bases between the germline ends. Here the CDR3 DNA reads TGTGCCAGCAGCTTACAGGGAAGCACAGATACGCAGTATTTT. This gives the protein CASSLQGSTDTQYF. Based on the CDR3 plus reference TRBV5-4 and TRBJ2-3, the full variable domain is ETGVTQSPTHLIKTRGQQVTLRCSSQSGHNTVSWYQQALGQGPQFIFQYYREEENGRGNFPPRFSGLQFPNYSSELNVNALELDDSALYLCASSLQGSTDTQYFGPGTRLTVL.

The CDR3 loop reads CASSSPGQGSYGYTF. In DNA, the CDR3 is TGTGCCAGCAGTTCACCAGGACAGGGGAGCTATGGCTACACCTTC. The chain is built from TRBV27 and TRBJ1-2, with TRBD1 matching 9 bases. The CDR3 extends over 15 amino acids. Per the germline V gene, CDR1 is MNHEY and CDR2 is SMNVEV (reference sequence). Trimming removed 4 bases from V and 4 bases from J; junction bases left unmatched: 7.

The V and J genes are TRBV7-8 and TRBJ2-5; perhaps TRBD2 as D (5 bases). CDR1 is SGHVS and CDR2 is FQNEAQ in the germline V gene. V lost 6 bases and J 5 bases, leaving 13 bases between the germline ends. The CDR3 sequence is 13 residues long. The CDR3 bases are TGTGCCAGCAGGATACGAGCGGCGGAGACCCAGTACTTC. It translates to CASRIRAAETQYF.

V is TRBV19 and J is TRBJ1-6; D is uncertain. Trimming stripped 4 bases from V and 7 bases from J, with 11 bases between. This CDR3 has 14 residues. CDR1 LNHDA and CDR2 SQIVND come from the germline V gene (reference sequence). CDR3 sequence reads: CASSTTRLNSPLHF. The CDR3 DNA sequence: TGTGCCAGTAGTACGACACGGTTGAATTCACCCCTCCACTTT. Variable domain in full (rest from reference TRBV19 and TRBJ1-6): DGGITQSPKYLFRKEGQNVTLSCEQNLNHDAMYWYRQDPGQGLRLIYYSQIVNDFQKGDIAEGYSVSREKKESFPLTVTSAQKNPTAFYLCASSTTRLNSPLHFGNGTRLTVT.

The CDR3 loop reads CASSGTEGNADTQYF. CDR3 bases: TGTGCCAGCTCCGGGACGGAGGGAAATGCGGATACGCAGTATTTT. The rearrangement joins TRBV18 to TRBJ2-3, with TRBD2 as a possible D gene (6 bases). Germline V gene data show CDR1 as KGHSH and CDR2 as LQKENI. V lost 6 bases and J 6 bases, leaving 19 bases between the germline ends. The CDR3 loop spans 15 amino acids.

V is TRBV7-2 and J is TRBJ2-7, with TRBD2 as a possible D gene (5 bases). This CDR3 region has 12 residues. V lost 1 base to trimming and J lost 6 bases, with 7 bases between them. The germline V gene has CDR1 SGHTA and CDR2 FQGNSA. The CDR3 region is CASSLGGSEQYF. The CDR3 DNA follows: TGTGCCAGCAGCTTAGGAGGGAGCGAGCAGTACTTC.

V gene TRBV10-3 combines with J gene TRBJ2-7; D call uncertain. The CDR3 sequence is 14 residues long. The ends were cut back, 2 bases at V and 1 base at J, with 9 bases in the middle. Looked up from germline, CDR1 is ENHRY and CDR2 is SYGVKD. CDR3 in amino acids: CAISETGASYEQYF. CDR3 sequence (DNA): TGTGCCATCAGTGAGACGGGCGCTTCCTACGAGCAGTACTTC.

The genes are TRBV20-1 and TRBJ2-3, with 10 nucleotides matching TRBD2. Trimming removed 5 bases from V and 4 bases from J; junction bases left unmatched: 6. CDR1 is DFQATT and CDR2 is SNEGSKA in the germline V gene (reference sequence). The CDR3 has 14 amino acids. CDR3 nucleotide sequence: TGCAGTGCTCCTAAGCGGGAGGGCGCAGATACGCAGTATTTT. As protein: CSAPKREGADTQYF.

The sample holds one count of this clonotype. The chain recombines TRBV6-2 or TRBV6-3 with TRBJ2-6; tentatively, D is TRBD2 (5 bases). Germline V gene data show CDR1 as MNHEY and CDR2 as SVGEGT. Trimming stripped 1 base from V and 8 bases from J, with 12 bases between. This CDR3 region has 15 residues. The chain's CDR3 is CASSYLTPGTNVLTF. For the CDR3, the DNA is TGTGCCAGCAGTTACTTAACTCCGGGGACCAACGTCCTGACTTTC.

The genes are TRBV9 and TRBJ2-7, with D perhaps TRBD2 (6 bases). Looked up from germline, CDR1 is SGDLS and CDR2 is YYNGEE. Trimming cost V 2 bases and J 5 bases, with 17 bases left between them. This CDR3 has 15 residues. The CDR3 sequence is CASSVGLGVVHEQYF. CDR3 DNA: TGTGCCAGCAGCGTGGGACTCGGGGTCGTCCACGAGCAGTACTTC.

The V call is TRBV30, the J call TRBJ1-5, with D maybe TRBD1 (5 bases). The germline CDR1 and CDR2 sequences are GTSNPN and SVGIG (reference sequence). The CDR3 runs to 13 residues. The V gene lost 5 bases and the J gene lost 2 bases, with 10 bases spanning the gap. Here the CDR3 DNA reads TGTGCCTGGGACAGAGAAGGCAATCAGCCCCAGCATTTT. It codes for CAWDREGNQPQHF.

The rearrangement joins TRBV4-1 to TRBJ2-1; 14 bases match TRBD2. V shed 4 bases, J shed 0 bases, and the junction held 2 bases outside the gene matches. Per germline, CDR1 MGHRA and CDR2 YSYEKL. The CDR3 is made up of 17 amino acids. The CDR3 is CASSPGLAGGSYNEQFF. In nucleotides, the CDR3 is TGCGCCAGCAGCCCAGGACTAGCGGGAGGCTCCTACAATGAGCAGTTCTTC.

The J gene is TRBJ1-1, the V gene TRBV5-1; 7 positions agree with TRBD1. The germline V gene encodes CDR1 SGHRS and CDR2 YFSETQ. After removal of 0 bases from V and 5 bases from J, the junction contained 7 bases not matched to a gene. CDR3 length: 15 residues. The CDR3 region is CASSLERGRITEAFF. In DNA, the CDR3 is TGCGCCAGCAGCTTGGAAAGGGGGCGAATTACTGAAGCTTTCTTT.

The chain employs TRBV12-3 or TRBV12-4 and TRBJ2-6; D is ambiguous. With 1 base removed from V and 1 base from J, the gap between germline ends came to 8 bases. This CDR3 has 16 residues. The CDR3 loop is CASSLGGKSGANVLTF. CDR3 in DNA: TGTGCCAGCAGTTTAGGGGGTAAATCTGGGGCCAACGTCCTGACTTTC.

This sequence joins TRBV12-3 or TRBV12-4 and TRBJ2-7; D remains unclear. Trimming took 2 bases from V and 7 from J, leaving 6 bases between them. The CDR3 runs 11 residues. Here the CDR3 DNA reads TGTGCCAGCAGTTTAATCGCAGAGCAGTACTTC. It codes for CASSLIAEQYF.

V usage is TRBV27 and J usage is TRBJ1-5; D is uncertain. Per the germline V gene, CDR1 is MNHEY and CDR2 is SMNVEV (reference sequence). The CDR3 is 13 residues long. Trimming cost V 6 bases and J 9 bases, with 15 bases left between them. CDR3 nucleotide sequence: TGTGCCAGCAGCCCCCTTAGAGAGACGCCCCAGCATTTT. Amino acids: CASSPLRETPQHF.

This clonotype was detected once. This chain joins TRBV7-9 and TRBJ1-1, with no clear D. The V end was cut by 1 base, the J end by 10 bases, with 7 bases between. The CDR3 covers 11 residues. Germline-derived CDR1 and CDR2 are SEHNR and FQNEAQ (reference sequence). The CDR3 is CASSLGEAAFF. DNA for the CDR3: TGTGCCAGCAGCTTAGGGGAGGCAGCTTTCTTT.

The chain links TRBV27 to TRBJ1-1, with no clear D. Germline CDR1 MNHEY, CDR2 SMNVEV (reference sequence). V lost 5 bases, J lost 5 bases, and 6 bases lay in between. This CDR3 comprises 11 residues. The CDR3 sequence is CASSGRTEAFF. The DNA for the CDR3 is TGTGCCAGCAGTGGAAGGACTGAAGCTTTCTTT.

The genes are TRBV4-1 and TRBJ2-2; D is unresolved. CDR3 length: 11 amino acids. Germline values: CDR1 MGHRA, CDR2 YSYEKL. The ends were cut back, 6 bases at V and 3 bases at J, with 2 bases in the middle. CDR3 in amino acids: CASRHTGELFF. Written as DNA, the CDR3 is TGCGCCAGCAGACACACCGGGGAGCTGTTTTTT.